The clone carrying this T cell receptor (beta chain) was seen a handful of times. The record originates from a study of response to subunit inactivated influenza vaccine. TCRdb used MiXCR to reprocess the RT-PCR reads, holding one entry per CDR3 protein. The data show more than 150,000 distinct CDR3 sequences, about 10% seen once. Germline-derived CDR1 and CDR2 are SGHVS and FQNEAQ. V lost 0 bases to trimming and J lost 3 bases; unmatched junction nucleotides: 6. The CDR3 contains 17 residues. Sequencing used CD8+ T cells sorted from PBMCs, obtained roughly 24 months after vaccination. The TCR sequence derives from a man aged 50 to 69 who received an inactivated influenza vaccine. The chain joins TRBV7-8 to TRBJ2-1; 9 bases align to TRBD2. Written as DNA, the CDR3 is TGTGCCAGCAGCTTAGCGGTTAGCGGGAGAGACTACAATGAGCAGTTCTTC. This translates into CASSLAVSGRDYNEQFF.